This T cell receptor (beta chain) is from a study of blood T cells in healthy people across ages. Study conclusions and caveats: It was found that TCR beta diversity correlated strongly with the percentage of naive T cells.

The CDR3 is 13 residues long. Germline V gives CDR1 MNHNS, CDR2 SASEGT. V lost 7 bases to trimming and J lost 5 bases, with 14 bases between them. A remark on this clonotype: The target antigen is unknown.

Combining a sample-barcoded 5' primer with a J-beta primer mix, a second PCR ran for 7 to 11 cycles. TCRdb reprocessed the 5' RACE reads via MiXCR and lists one record per CDR3 protein. The table lists hundreds of thousands of distinct CDR3 sequences, roughly 43% of them singletons, with about 32% in the top ten. This chain uses TRBV6-1 with TRBJ2-5; D call uncertain. This receptor was taken from a man aged 80 or over in good health. The sequencing sample was made of blood. In DNA form, the CDR3 reads TGTGCCAGCACCAGAGCCAAGATGGAGACCCAGTACTTC. Residues: CASTRAKMETQYF.